This TCR beta chain stems from a study of human T cells and chemical hapten exposure. Notes on the study in general: No alteration of TCRs above 1 in 1000 frequency was seen with DPC sensitization.

The time point: patch test 2, 6 weeks after DPC sensitization. Treatment of the sample: therapeutic diphenylcyclopropenone sensitization with weekly scalp DPC. Between the trimmed V and J ends, which lost 2 bases and 1 base, there was a span of 8 bases. The CDR3 is 14 residues long. TCRdb analysed the RACE reads with MiXCR anew, one entry per CDR3 protein. Of approximately 92,000 distinct CDR3 sequences in the sample, 11% were seen once. Of note for this clonotype: Its antigen is undetermined.

The source of this sequence is a woman between 35 and 50 years old with alopecia areata. Some clones in this sample may be carry-over from other donors' samples. The chain couples TRBV12-3 or TRBV12-4 to TRBJ1-1; the D is unclear. The starting material was whole blood, obtained in connection with sensitization to the hapten diphenylcyclopropenone (DPC). CDR3 DNA: TGTGCCAGCAGTTTAAGGGCTACGAACACTGAAGCTTTCTTT. It codes for CASSLRATNTEAFF.